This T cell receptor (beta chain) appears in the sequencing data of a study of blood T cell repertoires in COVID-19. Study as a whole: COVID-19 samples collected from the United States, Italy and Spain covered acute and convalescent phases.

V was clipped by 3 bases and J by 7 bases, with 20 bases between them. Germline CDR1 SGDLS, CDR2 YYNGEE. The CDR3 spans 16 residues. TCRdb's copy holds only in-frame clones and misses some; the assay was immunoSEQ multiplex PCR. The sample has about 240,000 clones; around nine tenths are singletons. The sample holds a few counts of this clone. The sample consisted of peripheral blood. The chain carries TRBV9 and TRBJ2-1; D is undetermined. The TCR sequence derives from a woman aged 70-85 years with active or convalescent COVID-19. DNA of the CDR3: TGTGCCAGCAGCGCCCCTGCCACGGGTTTCGGGAATGAGCAGTTCTTC. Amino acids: CASSAPATGFGNEQFF. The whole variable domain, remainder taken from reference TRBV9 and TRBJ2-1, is DSGVTQTPKHLITATGQRVTLRCSPRSGDLSVYWYQQSLDQGLQFLIQYYNGEERAKGNILERFSAQQFPDLHSELNLSSLELGDSALYFCASSAPATGFGNEQFFGPGTRLTVL.